The following is a TCR beta chain sequence with its context. The data belong to a study of cytomegalovirus exposure and HLA in healthy donors. Amplification used 60 Vbeta primers and 13 Jbeta primers. The protocol was immunoSEQ multiplex PCR, while the TCRdb copy is restricted to in-frame clones and leaves out a portion. The top ten hold approximately 10% of the sample, which has about 120,000 clones, less than 80% seen once. This receptor was taken from a woman aged 50 to 60 in good health and CMV-seropositive. Sequencing was done on a sample of PBMCs.

The CDR3 loop is CASSSGGRNTGELFF. For the CDR3, the DNA is TGTGCCAGCAGCTCAGGGGGGAGGAACACCGGGGAGCTGTTTTTT. The chain couples TRBV5-4 to TRBJ2-2; TRBD1 might be the D (7 bases). The CDR3 covers 15 residues. The germline V gene has CDR1 SGHNT and CDR2 YYREEE (reference sequence). Trimming cost V 3 bases and J 1 base, with 10 bases left between them.